What follows describes a single TCR beta chain. Method: immunoSEQ multiplex PCR; TCRdb's copy keeps in-frame clones and lacks some. The top ten clones hold roughly 2.5% of a sample with around 50,000 clones, more than 85% of them seen once. From germline, CDR1 is MDHEN and CDR2 SYDVKM. The CDR3 has 14 residues. V was clipped by 8 bases and J by 5 bases; unmatched bases: 7. This specimen comes from a study of T cells in localized non-small cell lung cancer. This chain joins TRBV28 and TRBJ1-5, with 9 bases matching TRBD1. The TCR comes from a man aged 40 to 69 with stage II lung adenocarcinoma. The sequences come from PBMCs, collected before any cancer treatment. The CDR3 loop is CASLRTGEDQPQHF. CDR3 coding DNA: TGTGCCAGCCTCCGGACAGGGGAAGATCAGCCCCAGCATTTT. Filled out from reference TRBV28 and TRBJ1-5, the complete variable domain reads DVKVTQSSRYLVKRTGEKVFLECVQDMDHENMFWYRQDPGLGLRLIYFSYDVKMKEKGDIPEGYSVSREKKERFSLILESASTNQTSMYLCASLRTGEDQPQHFGDGTRLSIL.